This T cell receptor beta chain was captured by sequencing in a study of T cells in Graves' hyperthyroidism and ophthalmopathy. This clonotype turned up a few times. Amplified regions were TCR beta CDR3 sequences from RNA transcripts. During a first-round RT-PCR of the TCR CDR3, the HTBI primer set was used. TCRdb reprocessed the multiplex PCR reads with MiXCR, giving one entry per CDR3 protein. The data contain 300,000 or so distinct CDR3 sequences, 15% to 20% of them seen just once; the ten biggest clones take up 45% to 55%. There are 14 residues in the CDR3. V was clipped by 4 bases and J by 5 bases; unmatched bases: 4. Germline CDR1 is SGDLS and CDR2 is YYNGEE.

The sample comprised blood. This chain joins TRBV9 and TRBJ1-2; TRBD1 matches at 11 bases. This clonotype originated in a woman aged 45-65 years with Graves' hyperthyroidism. In nucleotides, the CDR3 is TGTGCCAGCAGCCGCGGACAGGGGGCGTATGGCTACACCTTC. Encoded protein: CASSRGQGAYGYTF.